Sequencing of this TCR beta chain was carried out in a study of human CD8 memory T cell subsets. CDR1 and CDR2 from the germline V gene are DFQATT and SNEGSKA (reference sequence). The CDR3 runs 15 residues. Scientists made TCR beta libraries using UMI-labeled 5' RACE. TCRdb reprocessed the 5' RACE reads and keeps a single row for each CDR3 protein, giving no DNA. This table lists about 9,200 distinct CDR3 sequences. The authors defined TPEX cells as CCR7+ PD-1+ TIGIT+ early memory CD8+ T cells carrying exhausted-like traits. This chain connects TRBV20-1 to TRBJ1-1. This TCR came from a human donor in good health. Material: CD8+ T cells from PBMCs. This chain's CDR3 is CSARDWADSPTEAFF.